This T cell receptor (beta chain) stems from a study of OX40 agonist ivuxolimab in advanced cancers. About the study: While on treatment, patients had intravenous ivuxolimab at 0.01 to 10 mg/kg every 2 weeks. From roughly 20 to 85 years was the age range, with a mean of around 60 years, and 65% to 90% were male.

Clones were read by immunoSEQ multiplex PCR, and TCRdb kept only the in-frame ones, dropping some. This sample has about 26,000 clones, with more than 70% found just once. Details on this clone: Its antigen is not identified.

The V gene lost 1 base and the J gene lost 8 bases, with 16 bases spanning the gap. Germline loops: CDR1 SGHRS, CDR2 YFSETQ. The CDR3 is made up of 16 amino acids. Findings of the study overall: Clonal expansion from baseline to week 6 occurred in both CD4+ and CD8+ T cells. Expanded clones tended on average to be more numerous among CD8+ T cells than CD4+.

This TCR derives from an adult with an advanced solid tumor such as melanoma, head and neck, liver or kidney cancer. This chain uses TRBV5-1 with TRBJ1-6; perhaps TRBD1 as D (6 bases). Source: CD4+ or CD8+ T cells sorted from blood, taken in a trial of the OX40 agonist ivuxolimab. CDR3 nucleotide sequence: TGCGCCAGCAGCTTGTACTCGGACAGACATGATTCACCCCTCCACTTT. It is translated as CASSLYSDRHDSPLHF. The full variable domain, its missing parts supplied by reference TRBV5-1 and TRBJ1-6, is KAGVTQTPRYLIKTRGQQVTLSCSPISGHRSVSWYQQTPGQGLQFLFEYFSETQRNKGNFPGRFSGRQFSNSRSEMNVSTLELGDSALYLCASSLYSDRHDSPLHFGNGTRLTVT.